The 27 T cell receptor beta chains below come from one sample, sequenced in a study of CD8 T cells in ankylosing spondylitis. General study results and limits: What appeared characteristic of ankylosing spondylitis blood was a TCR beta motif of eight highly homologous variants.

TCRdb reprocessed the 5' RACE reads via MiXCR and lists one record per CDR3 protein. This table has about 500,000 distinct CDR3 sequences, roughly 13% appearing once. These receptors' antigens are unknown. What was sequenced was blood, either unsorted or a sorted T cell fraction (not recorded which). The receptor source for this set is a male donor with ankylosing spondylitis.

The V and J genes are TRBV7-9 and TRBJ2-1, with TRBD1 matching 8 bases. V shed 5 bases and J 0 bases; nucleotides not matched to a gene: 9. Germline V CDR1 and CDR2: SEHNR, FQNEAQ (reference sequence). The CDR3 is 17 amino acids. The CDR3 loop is CASSIRQGFGSYNEQFF. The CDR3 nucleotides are TGTGCCAGCAGCATCCGACAGGGGTTCGGCTCCTACAATGAGCAGTTCTTC. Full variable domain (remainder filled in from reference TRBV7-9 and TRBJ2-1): DTGVSQNPRHKITKRGQNVTFRCDPISEHNRLYWYRQTLGQGPEFLTYFQNEAQLEKSRLLSDRFSAERPKGSFSTLEIQRTEQGDSAMYLCASSIRQGFGSYNEQFFGPGTRLTVL.

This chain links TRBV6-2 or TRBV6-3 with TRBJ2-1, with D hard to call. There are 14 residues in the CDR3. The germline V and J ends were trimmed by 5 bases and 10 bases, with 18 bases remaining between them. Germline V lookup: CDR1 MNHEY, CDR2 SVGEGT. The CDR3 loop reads CASSPLRASGEQFF. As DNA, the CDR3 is TGTGCCAGCAGTCCACTCCGGGCATCCGGGGAGCAGTTCTTC.

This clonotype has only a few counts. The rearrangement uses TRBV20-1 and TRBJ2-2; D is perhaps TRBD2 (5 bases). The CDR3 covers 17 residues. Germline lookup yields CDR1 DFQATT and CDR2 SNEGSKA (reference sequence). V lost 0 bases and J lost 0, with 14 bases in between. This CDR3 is CSARDLGSGANTGELFF. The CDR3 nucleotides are TGCAGTGCTAGAGACCTGGGGAGCGGTGCGAACACCGGGGAGCTGTTTTTT.

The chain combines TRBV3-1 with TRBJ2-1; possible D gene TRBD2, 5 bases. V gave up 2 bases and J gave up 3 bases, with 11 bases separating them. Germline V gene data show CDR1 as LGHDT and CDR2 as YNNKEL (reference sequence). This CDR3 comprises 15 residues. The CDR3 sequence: CASSQRTRDYNEQFF. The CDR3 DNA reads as TGTGCCAGCAGCCAAAGAACCCGGGACTACAATGAGCAGTTCTTC.

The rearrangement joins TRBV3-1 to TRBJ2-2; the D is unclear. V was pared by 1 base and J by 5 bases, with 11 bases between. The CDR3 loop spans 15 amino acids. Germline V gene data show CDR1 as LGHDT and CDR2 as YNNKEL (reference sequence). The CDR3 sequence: CASSQGTGATGELFF. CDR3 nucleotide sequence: TGTGCCAGCAGCCAAGGTACCGGTGCGACCGGGGAGCTGTTTTTT. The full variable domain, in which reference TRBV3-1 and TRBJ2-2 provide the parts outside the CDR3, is DTAVSQTPKYLVTQMGNDKSIKCEQNLGHDTMYWYKQDSKKFLKIMFSYNNKELIINETVPNRFSPKSPDKAHLNLHINSLELGDSAVYFCASSQGTGATGELFFGEGSRLTVL.

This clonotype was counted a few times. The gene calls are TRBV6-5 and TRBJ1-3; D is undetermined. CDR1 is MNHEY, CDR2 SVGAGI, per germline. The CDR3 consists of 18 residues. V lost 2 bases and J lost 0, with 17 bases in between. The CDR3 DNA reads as TGTGCCAGCAGTTACCAACATTCTACAGTTCACTCTGGAAACACCATATATTTT. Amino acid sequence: CASSYQHSTVHSGNTIYF.

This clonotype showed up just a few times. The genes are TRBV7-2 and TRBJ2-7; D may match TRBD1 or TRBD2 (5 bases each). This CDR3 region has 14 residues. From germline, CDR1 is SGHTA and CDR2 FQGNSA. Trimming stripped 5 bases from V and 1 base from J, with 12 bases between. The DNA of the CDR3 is TGTGCCAGCAGCGACCGGGACGGATCCTACGAGCAGTACGTC. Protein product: CASSDRDGSYEQYV.

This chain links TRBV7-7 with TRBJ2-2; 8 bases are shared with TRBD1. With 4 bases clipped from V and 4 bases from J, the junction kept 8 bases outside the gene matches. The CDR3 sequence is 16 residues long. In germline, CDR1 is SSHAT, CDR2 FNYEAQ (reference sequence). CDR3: CASSSSGGGGTGELFF. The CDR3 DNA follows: TGTGCCAGCAGCTCTTCAGGGGGCGGCGGCACCGGGGAGCTGTTTTTT.

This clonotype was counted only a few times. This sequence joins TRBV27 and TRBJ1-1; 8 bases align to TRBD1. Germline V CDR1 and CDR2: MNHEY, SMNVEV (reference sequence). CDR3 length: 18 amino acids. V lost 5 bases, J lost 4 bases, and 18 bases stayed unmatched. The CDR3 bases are TGTGCCAGCAGTGTTATCTCCGGACAGGGTCTATTTAGCACTGAAGCTTTCTTT. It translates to CASSVISGQGLFSTEAFF.

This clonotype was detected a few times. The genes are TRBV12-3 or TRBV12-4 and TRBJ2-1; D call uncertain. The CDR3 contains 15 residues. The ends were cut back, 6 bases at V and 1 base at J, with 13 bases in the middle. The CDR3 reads CASSPMGASYNEQFF. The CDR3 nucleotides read TGTGCCAGCAGCCCGATGGGCGCGTCCTACAATGAGCAGTTCTTC.

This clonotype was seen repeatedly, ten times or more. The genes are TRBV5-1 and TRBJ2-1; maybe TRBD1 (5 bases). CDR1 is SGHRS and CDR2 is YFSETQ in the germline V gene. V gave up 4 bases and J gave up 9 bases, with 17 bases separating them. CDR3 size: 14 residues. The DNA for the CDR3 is TGCGCCAGCAGCACACAGGTTTTTGGAAGTGAGCAGTTCTTC. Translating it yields CASSTQVFGSEQFF.

The CDR3 nucleotides are TGCGCCACCGTTCGAAGACCCCAGCATTTT. This encodes CATVRRPQHF. V usage is TRBV23-1 and J usage is TRBJ1-5; D uncertain. TRBV23-1 is an ORF for which the function is uncertain. The CDR3 consists of 10 residues. V dropped 10 bases and J dropped 10 bases, with 11 bases sitting between them.

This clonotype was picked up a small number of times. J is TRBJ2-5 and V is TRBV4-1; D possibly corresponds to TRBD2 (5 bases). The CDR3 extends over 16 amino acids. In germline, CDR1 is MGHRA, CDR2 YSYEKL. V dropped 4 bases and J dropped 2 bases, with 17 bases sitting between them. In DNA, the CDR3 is TGCGCCAGCAGCCTCAGAGAGGGCGCAGGTCAAGAGACCCAGTACTTC. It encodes CASSLREGAGQETQYF.

The CDR3 sequence is CASSPPSHTEAFF. CDR3 DNA sequence: TGTGCCAGCAGCCCCCCGAGTCACACTGAAGCTTTCTTT. The chain links TRBV7-9 to TRBJ1-1; D is unclear. Germline CDR1 and CDR2: SEHNR and FQNEAQ (reference sequence). With 5 bases removed from V and 3 bases from J, the gap between germline ends came to 10 bases. The CDR3 is 13 residues long.

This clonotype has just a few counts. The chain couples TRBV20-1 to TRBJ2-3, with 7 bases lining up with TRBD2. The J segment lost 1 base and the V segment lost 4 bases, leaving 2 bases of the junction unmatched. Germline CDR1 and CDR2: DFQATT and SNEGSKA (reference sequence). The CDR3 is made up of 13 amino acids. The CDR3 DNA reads TGCAGTGCTATGGCGGGAGGCACAGATACGCAGTATTTT. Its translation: CSAMAGGTDTQYF.

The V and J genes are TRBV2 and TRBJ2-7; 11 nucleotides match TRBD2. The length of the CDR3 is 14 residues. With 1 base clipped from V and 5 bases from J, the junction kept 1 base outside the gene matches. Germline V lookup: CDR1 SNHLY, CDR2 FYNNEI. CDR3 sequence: CASSEELAGDEQYF. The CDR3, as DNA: TGTGCCAGCAGTGAAGAACTAGCGGGAGACGAGCAGTACTTC.

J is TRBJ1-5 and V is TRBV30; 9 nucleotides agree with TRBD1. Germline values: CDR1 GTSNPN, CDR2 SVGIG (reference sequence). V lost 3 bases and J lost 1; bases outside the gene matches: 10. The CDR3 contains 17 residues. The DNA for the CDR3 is TGTGCCTGGAGCTTCACACACAGGGGGCCGAGCAATCAGCCCCAGCATTTT. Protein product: CAWSFTHRGPSNQPQHF.

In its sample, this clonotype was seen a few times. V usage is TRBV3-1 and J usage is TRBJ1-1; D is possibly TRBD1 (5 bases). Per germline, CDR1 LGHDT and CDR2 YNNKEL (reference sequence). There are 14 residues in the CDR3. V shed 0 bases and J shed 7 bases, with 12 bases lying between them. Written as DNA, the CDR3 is TGTGCCAGCAGCCAAGATTGGGGGGGGATTGAAGCTTTCTTT. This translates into CASSQDWGGIEAFF.

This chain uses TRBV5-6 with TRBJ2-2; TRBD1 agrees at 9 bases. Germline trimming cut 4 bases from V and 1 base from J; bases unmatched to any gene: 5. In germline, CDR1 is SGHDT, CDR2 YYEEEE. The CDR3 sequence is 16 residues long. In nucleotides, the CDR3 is TGTGCCAGCAGCCTCCTGGACAGGGGGAACACCGGGGAGCTGTTTTTT. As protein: CASSLLDRGNTGELFF.

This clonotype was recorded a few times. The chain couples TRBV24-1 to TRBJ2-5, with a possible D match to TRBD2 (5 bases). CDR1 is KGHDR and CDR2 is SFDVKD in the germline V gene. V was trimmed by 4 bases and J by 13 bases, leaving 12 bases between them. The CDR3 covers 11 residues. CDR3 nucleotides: TGTGCCACCAGTGAGGGAGAGGTGCGGTACTTC. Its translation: CATSEGEVRYF.

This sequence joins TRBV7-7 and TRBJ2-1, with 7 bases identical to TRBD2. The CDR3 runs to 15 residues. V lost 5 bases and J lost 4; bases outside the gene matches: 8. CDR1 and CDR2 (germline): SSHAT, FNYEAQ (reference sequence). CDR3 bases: TGTGCCAGCAGCCTAAATCCTAGCGGTTACAATGAGCAGTTCTTC. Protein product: CASSLNPSGYNEQFF.

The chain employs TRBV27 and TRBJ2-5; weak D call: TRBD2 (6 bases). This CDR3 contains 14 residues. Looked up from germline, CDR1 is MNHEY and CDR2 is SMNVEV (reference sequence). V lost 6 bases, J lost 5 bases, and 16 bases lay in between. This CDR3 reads CASSSRLGGETQYF. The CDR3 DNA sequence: TGTGCCAGCAGCTCCCGGTTAGGAGGGGAGACCCAGTACTTC.

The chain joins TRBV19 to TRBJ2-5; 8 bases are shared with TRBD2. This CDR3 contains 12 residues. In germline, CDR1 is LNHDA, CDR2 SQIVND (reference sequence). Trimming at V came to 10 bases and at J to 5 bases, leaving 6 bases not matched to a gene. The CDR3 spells CATGGSQETQYF. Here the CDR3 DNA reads TGTGCCACGGGGGGGTCTCAGGAGACCCAGTACTTC.

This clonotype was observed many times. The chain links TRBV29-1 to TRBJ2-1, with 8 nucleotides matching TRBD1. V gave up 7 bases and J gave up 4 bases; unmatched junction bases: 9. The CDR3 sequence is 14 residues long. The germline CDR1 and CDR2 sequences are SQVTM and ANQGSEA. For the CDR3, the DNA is TGCAGCGCGGACCGGGACAGGTCTTACAATGAGCAGTTCTTC. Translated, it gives CSADRDRSYNEQFF.

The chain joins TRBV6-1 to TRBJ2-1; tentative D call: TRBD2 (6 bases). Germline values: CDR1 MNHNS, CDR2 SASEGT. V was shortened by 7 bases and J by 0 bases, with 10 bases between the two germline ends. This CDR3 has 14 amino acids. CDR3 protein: CASNGGASYNEQFF. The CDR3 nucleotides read TGTGCCAGCAACGGAGGGGCCTCCTACAATGAGCAGTTCTTC.

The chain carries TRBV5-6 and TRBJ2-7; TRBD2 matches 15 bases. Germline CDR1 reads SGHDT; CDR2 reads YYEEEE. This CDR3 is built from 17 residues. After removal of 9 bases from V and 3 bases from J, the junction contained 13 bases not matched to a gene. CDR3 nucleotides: TGTGCCATCGGCCCCGGGACTAGCGGGAGGATCTTCTACGAGCAGTACTTC. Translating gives CAIGPGTSGRIFYEQYF.

As DNA, the CDR3 is TGCGCCAGCAGCTTGGGGGGACTAGTTACATACGAGCAGTACTTC. This encodes CASSLGGLVTYEQYF. The chain employs TRBV5-1 and TRBJ2-7; 8 nucleotides match TRBD2. The CDR3 runs to 15 residues. Germline assignment: CDR1 SGHRS and CDR2 YFSETQ. Germline trimming cut 0 bases from V and 4 bases from J; bases unmatched to any gene: 6. The whole variable domain, remainder taken from reference TRBV5-1 and TRBJ2-7, is KAGVTQTPRYLIKTRGQQVTLSCSPISGHRSVSWYQQTPGQGLQFLFEYFSETQRNKGNFPGRFSGRQFSNSRSEMNVSTLELGDSALYLCASSLGGLVTYEQYFGPGTRLTVT.